The clone carrying this T cell receptor beta chain showed up just a few times. Other DNA sequences from this sample encode an identical CDR3 as well. The data were obtained in a study of shared clonotypes between healthy human individuals. The overall study: Per-donor plates numbered three CD4 naive, three CD4 memory, two CD8 naive and one CD8 memory.

The germline V gene has CDR1 SGHAT and CDR2 FQNNGV. The length of the CDR3 is 13 residues. The V and J ends lost 1 base and 1 base respectively, with 5 bases between them. TCRdb's table, derived via immunoSEQ multiplex PCR, lists solely in-frame clones and lacks some. The table has some 1 million clones, 75% seen once; the top ten hold about 1.5%. The chain joins TRBV11-2 to TRBJ2-7; no firm D call. Sequencing input: memory CD4+ T cells sorted from blood. Subset of the sample: CD45RA-negative fraction. This TCR came from a man aged 18-30 years in good health. The CDR3 here is CASSLGASYEQYF. The DNA for the CDR3 is TGTGCCAGCAGCTTAGGCGCTTCCTACGAGCAGTACTTC.